The clone carrying this T cell receptor (beta chain) occurred many times. Deletions cut 1 base from V and 3 bases from J, with 13 bases between. This CDR3 contains 15 residues. Germline V gene lookup returns CDR1 SGHRS and CDR2 YFSETQ. The entry originates in a study of Graves' ophthalmopathy and Graves' hyperthyroidism. About the study: At the time of initial diagnosis and before any treatment, peripheral blood was collected.

The TCR beta CDR3 regions underwent amplification from RNA transcripts. Second-round multiplex PCR came after first-round RT-PCR with HTBI primers. TCRdb re-analysed the multiplex PCR reads in MiXCR, keeping a single row per CDR3 protein. The sample holds about 660,000 distinct CDR3 sequences, just over 40% seen once. Sequenced material: peripheral blood. V and J are TRBV5-1 and TRBJ1-2; D possibly corresponds to TRBD1 (5 bases). This TCR derives from an adult man with Graves' ophthalmopathy. The CDR3 DNA follows: TGCGCCAGCAGCTTGTTCTCGCAGGGAGACTATGGCTACACCTTC. Translating gives CASSLFSQGDYGYTF.